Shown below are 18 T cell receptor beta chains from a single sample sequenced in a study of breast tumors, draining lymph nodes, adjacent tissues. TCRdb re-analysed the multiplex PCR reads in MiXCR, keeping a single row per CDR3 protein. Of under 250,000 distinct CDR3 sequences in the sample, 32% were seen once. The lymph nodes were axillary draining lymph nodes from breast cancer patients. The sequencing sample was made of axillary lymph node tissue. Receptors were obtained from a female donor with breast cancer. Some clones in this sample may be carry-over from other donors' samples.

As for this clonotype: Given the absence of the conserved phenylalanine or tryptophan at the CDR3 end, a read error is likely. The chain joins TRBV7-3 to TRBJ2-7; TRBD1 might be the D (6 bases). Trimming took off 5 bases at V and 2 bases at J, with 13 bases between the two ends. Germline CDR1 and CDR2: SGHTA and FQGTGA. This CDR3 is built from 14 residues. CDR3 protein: CASSTPDSPYEQYH. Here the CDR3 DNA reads TGTGCCAGCAGCACTCCGGACAGTCCCTACGAGCAGTACCAC.

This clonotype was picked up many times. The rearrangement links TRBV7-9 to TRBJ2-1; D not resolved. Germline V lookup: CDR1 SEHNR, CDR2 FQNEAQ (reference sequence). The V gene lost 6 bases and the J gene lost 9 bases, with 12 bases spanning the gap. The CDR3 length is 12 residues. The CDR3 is CASSYAGPEQFF. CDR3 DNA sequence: TGTGCCAGCAGTTATGCTGGCCCTGAGCAGTTCTTC.

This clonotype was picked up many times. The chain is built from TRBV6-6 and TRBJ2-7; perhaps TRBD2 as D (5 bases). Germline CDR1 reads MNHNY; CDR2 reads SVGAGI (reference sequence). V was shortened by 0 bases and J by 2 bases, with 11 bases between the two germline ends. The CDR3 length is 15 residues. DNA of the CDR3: TGTGCCAGCAGTTACTCGACTAACGATCCCTACGAGCAGTACTTC. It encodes CASSYSTNDPYEQYF.

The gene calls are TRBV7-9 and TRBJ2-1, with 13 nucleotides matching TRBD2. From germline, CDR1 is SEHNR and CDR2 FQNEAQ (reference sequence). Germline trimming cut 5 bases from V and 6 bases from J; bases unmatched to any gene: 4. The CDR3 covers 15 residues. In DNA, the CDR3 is TGTGCCAGCAGCGCGGGACTAGCGGGACGCAATGAGCAGTTCTTC. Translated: CASSAGLAGRNEQFF.

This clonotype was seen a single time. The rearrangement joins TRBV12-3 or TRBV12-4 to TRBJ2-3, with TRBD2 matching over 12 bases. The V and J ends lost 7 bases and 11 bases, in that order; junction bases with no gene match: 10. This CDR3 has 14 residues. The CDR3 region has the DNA TGTGCCAGCACCCAGACTAGCGGGAGAAGAGAGCAGTATTTT. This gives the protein CASTQTSGRREQYF.

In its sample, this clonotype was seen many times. The DNA of the CDR3 is TGTGCCAGCAGCACTCTAGCTTCCTGGGAGACCCAGTACTTC. Translating gives CASSTLASWETQYF. This chain joins TRBV7-9 and TRBJ2-5; D possibly corresponds to TRBD2 (5 bases). CDR1 is SEHNR and CDR2 is FQNEAQ in the germline V gene (reference sequence). The CDR3 totals 14 residues. Trimming shortened V by 5 bases and J by 5 bases, and 15 bases separated the two germline ends.

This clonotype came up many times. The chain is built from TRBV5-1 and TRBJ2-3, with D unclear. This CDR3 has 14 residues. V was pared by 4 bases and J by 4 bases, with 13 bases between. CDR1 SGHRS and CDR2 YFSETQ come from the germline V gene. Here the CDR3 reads CASSLGTVSDTQYF. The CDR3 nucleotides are TGCGCCAGCAGCCTCGGAACCGTTTCAGATACGCAGTATTTT.

DNA for the CDR3: TGTGCCAGCAGCTTAGCCGTAGGGACAGGGGGTCAGCCCCAGCATTTT. Translation: CASSLAVGTGGQPQHF. V is TRBV7-9 and J is TRBJ1-5; 11 bases agree with TRBD1. This CDR3 spans 16 amino acids. Germline V gene sequence: CDR1 SEHNR, CDR2 FQNEAQ (reference sequence). V gave up 0 bases and J gave up 6 bases; unmatched junction bases: 4.

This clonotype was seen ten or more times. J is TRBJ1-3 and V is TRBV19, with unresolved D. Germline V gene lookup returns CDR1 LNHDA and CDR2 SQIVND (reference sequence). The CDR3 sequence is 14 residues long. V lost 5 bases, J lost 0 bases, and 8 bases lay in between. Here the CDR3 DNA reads TGTGCCAGTAGTCCGGTGGGCTCTGGAAACACCATATATTTT. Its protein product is CASSPVGSGNTIYF.

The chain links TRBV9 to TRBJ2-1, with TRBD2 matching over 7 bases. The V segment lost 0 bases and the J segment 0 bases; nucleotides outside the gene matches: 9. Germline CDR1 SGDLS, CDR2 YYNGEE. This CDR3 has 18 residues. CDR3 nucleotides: TGTGCCAGCAGCGTAGGGCTAGCGGAATACAGCTCCTACAATGAGCAGTTCTTC. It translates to CASSVGLAEYSSYNEQFF. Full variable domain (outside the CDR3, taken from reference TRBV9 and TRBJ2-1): DSGVTQTPKHLITATGQRVTLRCSPRSGDLSVYWYQQSLDQGLQFLIQYYNGEERAKGNILERFSAQQFPDLHSELNLSSLELGDSALYFCASSVGLAEYSSYNEQFFGPGTRLTVL.

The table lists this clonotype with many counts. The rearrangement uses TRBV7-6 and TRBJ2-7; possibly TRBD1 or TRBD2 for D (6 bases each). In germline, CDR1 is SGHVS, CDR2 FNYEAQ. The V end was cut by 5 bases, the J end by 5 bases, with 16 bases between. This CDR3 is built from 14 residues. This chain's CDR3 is CASSRLGGRNEQYF. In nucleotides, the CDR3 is TGTGCCAGCAGCCGACTTGGGGGGCGGAACGAGCAGTACTTC.

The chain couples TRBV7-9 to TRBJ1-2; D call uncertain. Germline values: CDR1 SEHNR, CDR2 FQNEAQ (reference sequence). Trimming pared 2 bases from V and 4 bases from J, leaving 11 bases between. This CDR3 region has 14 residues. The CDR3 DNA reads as TGTGCCAGCAGCTTACAGCGGGAGGGCTATGGCTACACCTTC. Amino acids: CASSLQREGYGYTF.

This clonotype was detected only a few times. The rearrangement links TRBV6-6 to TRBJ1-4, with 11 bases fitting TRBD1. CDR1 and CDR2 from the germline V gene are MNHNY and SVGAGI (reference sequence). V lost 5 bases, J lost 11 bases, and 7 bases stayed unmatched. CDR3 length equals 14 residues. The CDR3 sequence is CASSLGTGGGKLFF. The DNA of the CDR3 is TGTGCCAGCAGTCTTGGGACAGGGGGGGGGAAACTGTTTTTT.

CDR3 sequence reads: CAWSMGQGTGNTIYF. The DNA of the CDR3 is TGTGCCTGGAGTATGGGACAGGGGACTGGAAACACCATATATTTT. The V call is TRBV30, the J call TRBJ1-3; 10 bases match TRBD1. J gave up 2 bases and V 2 bases, and 3 bases lay outside the gene matches. CDR3 length: 15 residues. Germline V lookup: CDR1 GTSNPN, CDR2 SVGIG (reference sequence).

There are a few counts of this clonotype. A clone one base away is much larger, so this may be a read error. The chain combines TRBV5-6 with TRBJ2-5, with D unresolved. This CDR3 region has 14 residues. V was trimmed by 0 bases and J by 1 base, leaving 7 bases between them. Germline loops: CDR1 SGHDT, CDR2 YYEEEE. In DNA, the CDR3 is TGTGCCAGCAGCTTGGCCCCGTCCCAAGAGACCCAGTACTTC. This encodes CASSLAPSQETQYF.

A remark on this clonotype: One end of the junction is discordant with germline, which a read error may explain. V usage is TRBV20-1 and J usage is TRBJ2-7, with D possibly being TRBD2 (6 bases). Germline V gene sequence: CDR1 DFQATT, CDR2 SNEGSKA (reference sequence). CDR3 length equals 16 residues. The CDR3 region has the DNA TGCAGTGCTAGGGGATCTAGCGAGACGATCTCCCACGAGCAGTACTTC. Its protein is CSARGSSETISHEQYF.

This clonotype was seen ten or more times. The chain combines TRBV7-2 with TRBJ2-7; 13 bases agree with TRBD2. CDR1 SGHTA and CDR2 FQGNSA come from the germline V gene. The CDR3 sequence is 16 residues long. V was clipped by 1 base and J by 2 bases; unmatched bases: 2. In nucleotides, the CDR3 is TGTGCCAGCAGCTTAGAAGGGACTAGCGGGACCTACGAGCAGTACTTC. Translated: CASSLEGTSGTYEQYF.

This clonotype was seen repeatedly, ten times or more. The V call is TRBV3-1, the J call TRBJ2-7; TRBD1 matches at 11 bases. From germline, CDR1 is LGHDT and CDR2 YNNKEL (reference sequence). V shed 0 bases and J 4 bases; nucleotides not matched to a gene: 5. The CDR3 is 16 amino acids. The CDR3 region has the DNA TGTGCCAGCAGCCAAGAAATTGGGACAGGGGGTTACGAGCAGTACTTC. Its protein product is CASSQEIGTGGYEQYF.